These 22 T cell receptor beta chains originate from one sample sequenced in a study of PD-1 and CTLA-4 blockade in melanoma. Produced via immunoSEQ multiplex PCR; TCRdb's table is partial and in-frame only. The sample has approximately 11,000 clones; 82% are singletons. The sample consisted of CD8+ T cells from peripheral blood, taken from a patient given anti-PD-1 treatment. The receptor source for this set is a human donor with melanoma.

This clone has only one observation. The genes are TRBV7-6 and TRBJ2-2; 8 bases line up with TRBD1. Germline loops: CDR1 SGHVS, CDR2 FNYEAQ. CDR3 size: 18 residues. The J segment lost 3 bases and the V segment lost 5 bases, leaving 14 bases of the junction unmatched. The CDR3 sequence: CASSLYSTGGTDTGELFF. CDR3 nucleotide sequence: TGTGCCAGCAGCCTCTACTCTACAGGGGGGACGGACACCGGGGAGCTGTTTTTT. Filled out from reference TRBV7-6 and TRBJ2-2, the complete variable domain reads GAGVSQSPRYKVTKRGQDVALRCDPISGHVSLYWYRQALGQGPEFLTYFNYEAQQDKSGLPNDRFSAERPEGSISTLTIQRTEQRDSAMYRCASSLYSTGGTDTGELFFGEGSRLTVL.

The rearrangement uses TRBV11-3 and TRBJ2-5, with a tentative D call TRBD2 (6 bases). The length of the CDR3 is 19 residues. Germline assignment: CDR1 SGHNT and CDR2 YENEEA. The ends were cut back, 0 bases at V and 4 bases at J, with 24 bases in the middle. As DNA, the CDR3 is TGTGCCAGCAGCTTAGATGGCGGCGGTGCGGTGGAGGGATTAGAGACCCAGTACTTC. The encoded protein is CASSLDGGGAVEGLETQYF.

Turning to this clone: Other nucleotide sequences in the sample specify the same CDR3. The CDR3 loop reads CASSRRESYNEQFF. In DNA form, the CDR3 reads TGTGCCAGCAGTCGGAGGGAGTCCTACAATGAGCAGTTCTTC. This chain links TRBV6-5 with TRBJ2-1; TRBD2 is a possible D gene (6 bases). CDR3 length equals 14 residues. Germline values: CDR1 MNHEY, CDR2 SVGAGI. Trimming left V 5 bases short and J 1 base short, with 9 bases between.

The chain is built from TRBV5-4 and TRBJ2-7; no definite D call. The CDR3 has 12 residues. V lost 4 bases and J 0 bases, leaving 5 bases between the germline ends. Germline V gives CDR1 SGHNT, CDR2 YYREEE (reference sequence). In DNA, the CDR3 is TGTGCCAGCAGCCTTAGCTCCTACGAGCAGTACTTC. Its protein is CASSLSSYEQYF.

This chain links TRBV15 with TRBJ1-5; no definite D call. Germline V gene lookup returns CDR1 LNHNV and CDR2 YYDKDF (reference sequence). CDR3 size: 14 residues. Trimming took 5 bases from V and 0 from J, leaving 8 bases between them. This CDR3 is CATSLDNSNQPQHF. DNA of the CDR3: TGTGCCACCAGCCTAGACAATAGCAATCAGCCCCAGCATTTT.

In its sample, this clone was seen once. This chain uses TRBV4-1 with TRBJ1-4; the match to TRBD1 covers 10 bases. Germline V gives CDR1 MGHRA, CDR2 YSYEKL. After removal of 4 bases from V and 7 bases from J, the junction contained 6 bases not matched to a gene. The CDR3 is 15 residues long. The CDR3 DNA sequence: TGCGCCAGCAGCCTAGACAGGGGGCAGGGTGAAAAACTGTTTTTT. This translates into CASSLDRGQGEKLFF.

The J gene is TRBJ1-5, the V gene TRBV4-3; D not certain. Germline values: CDR1 LGHNA, CDR2 YSLEER. Trimming took 0 bases from V and 3 from J, leaving 9 bases between them. This CDR3 region has 15 residues. CDR3 sequence (DNA): TGCGCCAGCAGCCAAGAAAGAGGCACCAATCAGCCCCAGCATTTT. Its protein product is CASSQERGTNQPQHF.

The chain has TRBV29-1 and TRBJ1-2, with D uncertain. This CDR3 contains 11 residues. The V and J ends lost 4 bases and 8 bases respectively, with 11 bases between them. CDR1 is SQVTM, CDR2 ANQGSEA, per germline. The CDR3 DNA reads as TGCAGCGTTGGGTCGGTTGAAGGCTACACCTTC. It codes for CSVGSVEGYTF.

The chain is built from TRBV11-2 and TRBJ1-4; the match to TRBD1 covers 7 bases. CDR3 length: 18 residues. Trimming removed 1 base from V and 7 bases from J; junction bases left unmatched: 15. CDR1 is SGHAT, CDR2 FQNNGV, per germline. The CDR3 nucleotides are TGTGCCAGCAGCTTAGTCCCAATCTTTACAGGGGAGTCTGAAAAACTGTTTTTT. Translated, it gives CASSLVPIFTGESEKLFF.

The chain joins TRBV4-2 to TRBJ2-7, with D possibly matching TRBD2 (5 bases). Trimming pared 1 base from V and 2 bases from J, leaving 15 bases between. Germline V lookup: CDR1 LGHNA, CDR2 YNFKEQ. This CDR3 has 16 amino acids. CDR3 amino acids: CASSQAGVGGAYEQYF. DNA of the CDR3: TGTGCCAGCAGCCAAGCCGGGGTAGGAGGCGCCTACGAGCAGTACTTC.

Points on this clone: Other DNA variants within this sample encode the same CDR3. J is TRBJ1-1 and V is TRBV10-3; the D is unclear. The CDR3 spans 12 residues. V was shortened by 5 bases and J by 1 base, with 5 bases between the two germline ends. Germline CDR1 reads ENHRY; CDR2 reads SYGVKD. DNA for the CDR3: TGTGCCATCAGTCCAGGGAACACTGAAGCTTTCTTT. It specifies CAISPGNTEAFF.

V is TRBV3-1 (or the pseudogene TRBV3-2) and J is TRBJ1-2; 8 bases match TRBD1. The CDR3 loop spans 14 amino acids. Germline CDR1 LGHDT, CDR2 YNNKEL (reference sequence). After removal of 1 base from V and 12 bases from J, the junction contained 10 bases not matched to a gene. For the CDR3, the DNA is TGTGCCAGCAGCCAAGCTAGGACAGGGAAGGTGAACACCTTC. It is translated as CASSQARTGKVNTF.

The chain carries TRBV5-8 and TRBJ2-2, with 14 bases matching TRBD2. Germline V gene lookup returns CDR1 SGHTS and CDR2 YDEGEE. The CDR3 is 18 residues long. V shed 4 bases, J shed 0 bases, and the junction held 5 bases outside the gene matches. This CDR3 reads CASSIGTSGSTNTGELFF. The CDR3 DNA reads TGTGCCAGCAGCATCGGGACTAGCGGGAGCACGAACACCGGGGAGCTGTTTTTT.

The chain employs TRBV6-5 and TRBJ2-1; TRBD2 matches at 11 bases. This CDR3 contains 15 residues. Germline CDR1 MNHEY, CDR2 SVGAGI. Trimming cost V 6 bases and J 4 bases; bases outside gene matches: 5. For the CDR3, the DNA is TGTGCCAGCAGATTCGGGACTAGCGGATACAATGAGCAGTTCTTC. Amino acids: CASRFGTSGYNEQFF.

Points on this clone: At one end the junction does not follow the germline gene, possibly because of a read error. The chain combines TRBV7-7 with TRBJ2-7, with D perhaps being TRBD1 or TRBD2 (5 bases each). CDR1 is SSHAT, CDR2 FNYEAQ, per germline (reference sequence). The CDR3 consists of 13 residues. CDR3 region: CASSLGTGAEQYF. Written as DNA, the CDR3 is TGTGCTAGCAGCTTAGGTACCGGGGCCGAGCAGTACTTC.

The chain carries TRBV11-3 and TRBJ1-1; perhaps TRBD1 as D (6 bases). The ends were cut back, 1 base at V and 11 bases at J, with 14 bases in the middle. The CDR3 is 13 residues long. Germline loops: CDR1 SGHNT, CDR2 YENEEA. The chain's CDR3 is CASSLGGDRLAFF. The CDR3 region has the DNA TGTGCCAGCAGCTTAGGGGGCGACAGGTTGGCTTTCTTT.

The chain employs TRBV25-1 and TRBJ1-1; TRBD1 aligns across 7 bases. With V trimmed by 4 bases and J by 4 bases, 9 bases remained unmatched. The CDR3 is 15 residues long. Germline-derived CDR1 and CDR2 are MGHDK and SYGVNS. The CDR3 protein is CASSGRQGVITEAFF. For the CDR3, the DNA is TGTGCCAGCAGTGGGCGACAGGGAGTTATCACTGAAGCTTTCTTT.

This clone was detected once. V is TRBV15 and J is TRBJ2-7; 12 nucleotides line up with TRBD2. The CDR3 extends over 15 amino acids. CDR1 is LNHNV and CDR2 is YYDKDF in the germline V gene (reference sequence). The V and J ends lost 3 bases and 4 bases, in that order; junction bases with no gene match: 4. The CDR3 region has the DNA TGTGCCACCAGCAGTTGGACTAGCGGGGTTTACGAGCAGTACTTC. Its translation is CATSSWTSGVYEQYF.

This clone appeared a single time. This chain joins TRBV27 and TRBJ2-7; perhaps TRBD1 as D (6 bases). The CDR3 totals 12 residues. Looked up from germline, CDR1 is MNHEY and CDR2 is SMNVEV (reference sequence). V was pared by 3 bases and J by 5 bases, with 8 bases between. This CDR3 is CASSFHRDEQYF. The DNA of the CDR3 is TGTGCCAGCAGTTTCCACAGGGACGAGCAGTACTTC.

In this sample, this clone turned up a few times. The chain recombines TRBV3-1 (or the pseudogene TRBV3-2) with TRBJ1-4; 9 bases are shared with TRBD1. The CDR3 extends over 16 amino acids. The V gene's germline CDR1 is LGHDT and CDR2 YNNKEL (reference sequence). The V segment lost 5 bases and the J segment 2 bases; nucleotides outside the gene matches: 6. CDR3: CASSGRGQGTNEKLFF. The CDR3, as DNA: TGTGCCAGCAGCGGGAGGGGACAGGGCACTAATGAAAAACTGTTTTTT.

The rearrangement joins TRBV11-3 to TRBJ2-7; no clear D gene. Trimming took 5 bases from V and 3 from J, leaving 11 bases between them. Germline V CDR1 and CDR2: SGHNT, YENEEA. This CDR3 region has 13 residues. CDR3 coding DNA: TGTGCCAGCAGCGAGGCGGAGCTCTACGAGCAGTACTTC. The encoded protein is CASSEAELYEQYF.

The gene calls are TRBV21-1 and TRBJ2-6; no DNA check was done on the table's D call, TRBD1. TRBV21-1 is a pseudogene segment. The CDR3 spans 15 residues. Written as DNA, the CDR3 is TGTGCCAGCAGCCTCCGGACATGGGGCTCGGGCGTCCTGACTTTC. It is translated as CASSLRTWGSGVLTF.